The next 26 T cell receptor beta chains were all read from a single sample in a study of blood T cell repertoires in COVID-19. The protocol was immunoSEQ multiplex PCR, while the TCRdb copy is restricted to in-frame clones and leaves out a portion. This table has about 400,000 clones, 88% appearing once. The sequencing sample was made of PBMCs or T cells enriched from blood (not recorded which). The receptors were gathered from a woman aged 40-49 years with acute COVID-19.

This chain joins TRBV29-1 and TRBJ2-7; tentative D call: TRBD2 (5 bases). Trimming pared 8 bases from V and 3 bases from J, leaving 11 bases between. CDR3 length equals 11 residues. The germline V gene has CDR1 SQVTM and CDR2 ANQGSEA. CDR3 loop: CSIGNYYEQYF. The CDR3 bases are TGCAGCATCGGGAATTACTACGAGCAGTACTTC.

V gene TRBV19 combines with J gene TRBJ2-7; 8 bases match TRBD1. CDR3 size: 13 residues. V lost 6 bases and J lost 3; bases outside the gene matches: 4. Germline assignment: CDR1 LNHDA and CDR2 SQIVND (reference sequence). CDR3 region: CASSLRGRYEQYF. CDR3 in DNA: TGTGCCAGTAGCCTCAGGGGGCGCTACGAGCAGTACTTC.

The chain employs TRBV24-1 and TRBJ2-1; D perhaps matches TRBD2 (5 bases). Trimming left V 7 bases short and J 8 bases short, with 8 bases between. In germline, CDR1 is KGHDR, CDR2 SFDVKD. The CDR3 has 11 residues. The CDR3 DNA follows: TGTGCCACCAGCAGCGGCCATGAGCAGTTCTTC. Translated: CATSSGHEQFF.

The chain combines TRBV10-3 with TRBJ1-6; 7 nucleotides match TRBD1. Germline V lookup: CDR1 ENHRY, CDR2 SYGVKD. This CDR3 has 15 residues. V trimming: 3 bases; J trimming: 2 bases; junction bases outside the gene matches: 1. The CDR3 sequence is CAISEQGTYNSPLHF. DNA of the CDR3: TGTGCCATCAGTGAACAGGGGACCTATAATTCACCCCTCCACTTT.

The chain carries TRBV11-2 and TRBJ1-5, with D unresolved. Between the trimmed V and J ends, which lost 5 bases and 6 bases, there was a span of 14 bases. The V gene's germline CDR1 is SGHAT and CDR2 FQNNGV. The CDR3 sequence is 14 residues long. The CDR3 loop is CASSLMPVGQPQHF. The CDR3 DNA reads TGTGCCAGCAGCCTAATGCCGGTCGGTCAGCCCCAGCATTTT.

The chain joins TRBV7-9 to TRBJ1-5, with 10 bases fitting TRBD1. This CDR3 spans 15 amino acids. Germline CDR1 SEHNR, CDR2 FQNEAQ (reference sequence). J lost 6 bases, V lost 5 bases, and 7 bases had no gene match. In DNA, the CDR3 is TGTGCCAGCAGCCCCGGGACAGGGGATACTCAGCCCCAGCATTTT. Translating gives CASSPGTGDTQPQHF.

This clone was detected a few times. This chain joins TRBV30 and TRBJ1-3, with no clear D. This CDR3 spans 12 amino acids. Germline CDR1 is GTSNPN and CDR2 is SVGIG (reference sequence). The V gene lost 8 bases and the J gene lost 1 base, with 9 bases spanning the gap. CDR3 in DNA: TGTGCCACCCACAGTTCTGGAAACACCATATATTTT. Translation gives CATHSSGNTIYF.

V gene TRBV29-1 combines with J gene TRBJ2-1; maybe TRBD2 (7 bases). Germline loops: CDR1 SQVTM, CDR2 ANQGSEA. The CDR3 extends over 17 amino acids. Between the trimmed V and J ends, which lost 5 bases and 6 bases, there was a span of 26 bases. CDR3 DNA sequence: TGCAGCGTTTTATCCCGCGGTGGGTGGGGGGGCACCAATGAGCAGTTCTTC. Its translation: CSVLSRGGWGGTNEQFF.

The chain links TRBV7-8 to TRBJ2-1; the D gene is possibly TRBD1 (5 bases). Germline V gene sequence: CDR1 SGHVS, CDR2 FQNEAQ. Trimming shortened V by 4 bases and J by 3 bases, and 10 bases separated the two germline ends. This CDR3 region has 14 residues. The CDR3 DNA sequence: TGTGCCAGCAGCTACAGGACCCTCTACAATGAGCAGTTCTTC. Its translation is CASSYRTLYNEQFF.

V is TRBV4-1 and J is TRBJ1-2; perhaps TRBD1 as D (6 bases). This CDR3 region has 16 residues. In germline, CDR1 is MGHRA, CDR2 YSYEKL. Trimming shortened V by 6 bases and J by 0 bases, and 17 bases separated the two germline ends. The CDR3 here is CASSHGRGLANYGYTF. CDR3 coding DNA: TGCGCCAGCAGTCACGGCAGGGGCCTAGCTAACTATGGCTACACCTTC.

This chain uses TRBV7-9 with TRBJ2-5; D is unclear. From germline, CDR1 is SEHNR and CDR2 FQNEAQ (reference sequence). The CDR3 length is 12 residues. V lost 2 bases to trimming and J lost 5 bases, with 6 bases between them. CDR3 DNA sequence: TGTGCCAGCAGCTTACCTAAGGAGACCCAGTACTTC. Amino acid sequence: CASSLPKETQYF.

This rearrangement joins TRBV29-1 to TRBJ1-3; no definite D call. V lost 6 bases, J lost 0 bases, and 9 bases lay in between. This CDR3 comprises 13 residues. CDR1 and CDR2 from the germline V gene are SQVTM and ANQGSEA. The CDR3 sequence is CSVLQFSGNTIYF. The CDR3 bases are TGCAGCGTGTTACAGTTCTCTGGAAACACCATATATTTT.

The chain uses TRBV9 and TRBJ2-5; 8 nucleotides agree with TRBD2. The V and J ends lost 0 bases and 4 bases, in that order; junction bases with no gene match: 5. Germline CDR1 SGDLS, CDR2 YYNGEE. The CDR3 runs to 15 residues. The CDR3 is CASSVGGGRRETQYF. The DNA for the CDR3 is TGTGCCAGCAGCGTAGGCGGGGGGCGGAGAGAGACCCAGTACTTC.

The chain links TRBV29-1 to TRBJ1-2, with 8 bases aligning to TRBD1. Germline V lookup: CDR1 SQVTM, CDR2 ANQGSEA. The CDR3 contains 14 residues. The junction had 6 bases not matched to a gene; V was cut back by 3 bases and J by 3 bases. CDR3 bases: TGCAGCGTTGAGGGGGGCAGGGGGCACTATGGCTACACCTTC. Amino acids: CSVEGGRGHYGYTF.

The genes are TRBV24-1 and TRBJ2-7; 8 bases align to TRBD1. The CDR3 is made up of 15 amino acids. With 6 bases clipped from V and 3 bases from J, the junction kept 9 bases outside the gene matches. Germline V gene data show CDR1 as KGHDR and CDR2 as SFDVKD. The CDR3 DNA reads as TGTGCCACCAGTTCGACCGGGACAGGAGTCTACGAGCAGTACTTC. This translates into CATSSTGTGVYEQYF.

This chain uses TRBV29-1 with TRBJ2-7, with a tentative D call TRBD1 (6 bases). The V gene lost 6 bases and the J gene lost 5 bases, with 20 bases spanning the gap. Germline V gives CDR1 SQVTM, CDR2 ANQGSEA. CDR3 length equals 14 residues. The CDR3 coding sequence is TGCAGCGTATTGCCCCACAGGGAAGTTAACGAGCAGTACTTC. Amino acids: CSVLPHREVNEQYF.

This clone appeared once. This chain uses TRBV4-1 with TRBJ2-2; D unresolved. Germline CDR1 is MGHRA and CDR2 is YSYEKL. CDR3 size: 16 residues. Trimming shortened V by 2 bases and J by 5 bases, and 15 bases separated the two germline ends. CDR3 protein: CASSQMTRQATGELFF. DNA for the CDR3: TGCGCCAGCAGCCAAATGACACGGCAGGCGACCGGGGAGCTGTTTTTT.

This clone was observed a handful of times. The genes are TRBV2 and TRBJ2-1; TRBD2 might be the D (5 bases). Germline CDR1 SNHLY, CDR2 FYNNEI. CDR3 length equals 14 residues. Between the trimmed V and J ends, which lost 9 bases and 2 bases, there was a span of 14 bases. The CDR3 DNA reads TGTGCCAGTATTTATTACGGGGCCTACAATGAGCAGTTCTTC. It codes for CASIYYGAYNEQFF.

Regarding this clone: Relative to the germline gene, one junction end is altered; a read error may explain this. The chain uses TRBV3-1 (or the pseudogene TRBV3-2) and TRBJ1-4, with 9 bases that match TRBD1. Per germline, CDR1 LGHDT and CDR2 YNNKEL (reference sequence). This CDR3 contains 13 residues. CDR3 amino acids: CASGDRANEKLFF. The CDR3, as DNA: TGTGCCAGCGGGGACAGGGCTAACGAAAAACTGTTTTTT.

The chain has TRBV6-5 and TRBJ1-6; possibly TRBD1 for D (6 bases). V lost 11 bases, J lost 7 bases, and 18 bases lay in between. The CDR3 loop spans 14 amino acids. Germline values: CDR1 MNHEY, CDR2 SVGAGI. Here the CDR3 reads CAGRGPGTNSPLHF. The CDR3 bases are TGTGCCGGGCGCGGTCCAGGGACAAATTCACCCCTCCACTTT.

This clone was counted ten times or more. J is TRBJ1-1 and V is TRBV6-5; TRBD1 agrees at 7 bases. V was clipped by 4 bases and J by 1 base; unmatched bases: 3. Germline V lookup: CDR1 MNHEY, CDR2 SVGAGI. This CDR3 has 14 amino acids. The CDR3 DNA reads as TGTGCCAGCAGTTCGCGGACAGGGAACACTGAAGCTTTCTTT. Its protein is CASSSRTGNTEAFF.

The V gene is TRBV9, the J gene TRBJ2-5; the match to TRBD2 covers 7 bases. This CDR3 contains 17 residues. Trimming removed 0 bases from V and 0 bases from J; junction bases left unmatched: 8. Germline lookup yields CDR1 SGDLS and CDR2 YYNGEE. The CDR3 sequence is CASSVGPTSPYQETQYF. The DNA for the CDR3 is TGTGCCAGCAGCGTAGGCCCGACTAGCCCGTACCAAGAGACCCAGTACTTC.

The chain joins TRBV2 to TRBJ1-1; tentatively, D is TRBD1 (6 bases). Germline lookup yields CDR1 SNHLY and CDR2 FYNNEI. V was cut by 4 bases and J by 5 bases, with 17 bases left in between. The CDR3 is 15 residues long. The CDR3 nucleotides are TGTGCCAGCAGTGGGGAGACAGGTTATGGGACTGAAGCTTTCTTT. This sequence encodes CASSGETGYGTEAFF.

This chain joins TRBV5-4 and TRBJ2-6, with 7 bases lining up with TRBD1. J lost 4 bases, V lost 3 bases, and 4 bases had no gene match. Germline-derived CDR1 and CDR2 are SGHNT and YYREEE (reference sequence). This CDR3 contains 15 residues. CDR3 sequence reads: CASSSTGVGANVLTF. DNA for the CDR3: TGTGCCAGCAGCTCTACAGGGGTCGGGGCCAACGTCCTGACTTTC. The full variable domain, in which reference TRBV5-4 and TRBJ2-6 provide the parts outside the CDR3, is ETGVTQSPTHLIKTRGQQVTLRCSSQSGHNTVSWYQQALGQGPQFIFQYYREEENGRGNFPPRFSGLQFPNYSSELNVNALELDDSALYLCASSSTGVGANVLTFGAGSRLTVL.

The chain recombines TRBV3-1 (or the pseudogene TRBV3-2) with TRBJ1-1; D is unresolved. The germline V gene has CDR1 LGHDT and CDR2 YNNKEL (reference sequence). Trimming took off 1 base at V and 4 bases at J, with 7 bases between the two ends. This CDR3 spans 13 amino acids. CDR3 sequence (DNA): TGTGCCAGCAGCCAAGCCCCCGGCACTGAAGCTTTCTTT. Translating gives CASSQAPGTEAFF.

Here the CDR3 DNA reads TGTGCCAGCAGCCGGGGAGGCAATCAGCCCCAGCATTTT. Protein sequence: CASSRGGNQPQHF. This chain uses TRBV4-2 with TRBJ1-5, with no clear D. V lost 4 bases, J lost 2 bases, and 6 bases lay in between. The germline CDR1 and CDR2 sequences are LGHNA and YNFKEQ. The CDR3 is 13 amino acids.